This T cell receptor beta chain was identified during a study of cytotoxic CD8 clonotypes in ibrutinib-treated CLL. Assay: immunoSEQ multiplex PCR; the TCRdb copy retains only in-frame clones and omits some. Seen here are around 300,000 clones, about 77% observed once, and the top ten hold roughly 7%. The CDR3 has 11 residues. Deletions cut 6 bases from V and 9 bases from J, with 9 bases between. Germline lookup yields CDR1 SEHNR and CDR2 FQNEAQ (reference sequence). As for this clone: The target antigen is unknown.

The study's findings and limits: Whereas clonality rose at ibrutinib response, it declined toward baseline at progression. Patients showed higher baseline clonality than age-matched healthy donors, and it tracked circulating CD8+ T-cell counts. Contraction or stability on treatment was seen for public clonotypes, which were uncommon.

The chain is built from TRBV7-9 and TRBJ2-1, with D perhaps matching TRBD2 (5 bases). Sequencing used PBMCs, obtained before ibrutinib treatment. This receptor was identified in a human donor with chronic lymphocytic leukemia. The CDR3 nucleotides are TGTGCCAGCAGGTCCAGCGGTGAGCAGTTCTTC. Protein product: CASRSSGEQFF.